This TCR beta chain is drawn from a study of monozygotic twins with inflammatory bowel disease. TCRdb reprocessed the 5' RACE reads; each CDR3 protein has one entry and no DNA is given. This table lists roughly 330,000 distinct CDR3 sequences. The CDR3 extends over 16 amino acids. The V gene's germline CDR1 is SGHVS and CDR2 FQNEAQ. The sample consisted of blood. The chain is built from TRBV7-8 and TRBJ2-1; with no DNA, the TCRdb D assignment of TRBD2 cannot be verified. This receptor was identified in a human donor with ulcerative colitis or Crohn's disease, or a healthy co-twin of an affected twin (not recorded which). The CDR3 here is CASSLGTSGSVYEQFF. The variable domain in full, with the rest retrieved from reference TRBV7-8 and TRBJ2-1, is GAGVSQSPRYKVAKRGQDVALRCDPISGHVSLFWYQQALGQGPEFLTYFQNEAQLDKSGLPSDRFFAERPEGSVSTLKIQRTQQEDSAVYLCASSLGTSGSVYEQFFGPGTRLTVL.